This T cell receptor (beta chain) was sequenced in a study of cytotoxic CD8 clonotypes in ibrutinib-treated CLL. Whole-study context: After a median roughly twelve months on treatment (6 to 36), response samples were drawn.

Method: immunoSEQ multiplex PCR; TCRdb's copy keeps in-frame clones and lacks some. The sample contains 300,000 to 400,000 clones, roughly two thirds of which appear only once. This specimen consisted of PBMCs, obtained after 36 months of ibrutinib treatment. The origin of this receptor is a human donor with chronic lymphocytic leukemia.

In nucleotides, the CDR3 is TGTGCCAGCAGCTTAAGGGTTCCCAGAGAGACCCAGTACTTC. Its translation is CASSLRVPRETQYF. This chain uses TRBV7-6 with TRBJ2-5; no definite D call. Germline V lookup: CDR1 SGHVS, CDR2 FNYEAQ. The CDR3 totals 14 residues. V was pared by 2 bases and J by 4 bases, with 11 bases between.